This T cell receptor beta chain was retrieved from a study of T cells in women clearing cervical HPV infection. Germline CDR1 and CDR2: DFQATT and SNEGSKA (reference sequence). V dropped 0 bases and J dropped 5; count of bases not matched to a gene: 5. The CDR3 is 14 residues long. Using immunoSEQ multiplex PCR, the repertoire was profiled, and TCRdb retains in-frame clones only, with some absent. Found here are approximately 23,000 clones; the top ten clones hold 9.5% to 15%. As regards this clone: The CDR3 end lies 3 residues beyond the end of the read and is filled in from the germline J gene.

The V gene is TRBV20-1, the J gene TRBJ1-1, with 8 bases matching TRBD1. This receptor was obtained from a woman aged 18-70 years with a cervical HPV16 infection that either progressed to CIN3+ or cleared (not recorded which). The sample was blood buffy coat. CDR3: CSARDPRGRTEAFF. CDR3 DNA (partial): TGCAGTGCTAGAGATCCCAGGGGGCGGACTGAA.